This TCR beta chain was sequenced for a study of T cells expressing NK-cell markers. In the study overall: Among eight sequenced donors, seven carried HCMV seropositivity while one was seronegative.

Points on this clonotype: What it recognizes is unknown.

TCR beta cDNA was generated via 5'RACE template switching incorporating UMIs. TCRdb re-called the 5' RACE reads; one entry per CDR3 protein, DNA not given. The sample data list roughly 430,000 distinct CDR3 sequences. Study observations and caveats: A range of 1.0-7.0% of CD8+ T cells consisted of dominant NKG2C+ clonotypes in 5 or 6 donors.

The origin of this receptor is a woman between 18 and 70 years old in good health. Sequences were obtained from blood T cells: a sorted CD56 or NKG2C T cell subset, CD4+ or CD8+ T cells, or bulk PBMC T cells (not recorded which).

CDR3 loop: CASSYEGREEKLFF. The chain joins TRBV6-5 to TRBJ1-4; absent DNA, TCRdb's TRBD1 call cannot be checked. There are 14 residues in the CDR3. Germline lookup yields CDR1 MNHEY and CDR2 SVGAGI.